The clone carrying this TCR beta chain has a count of ten or more. Time point described: persistent/refractory GD, antithyroid drugs over 5 years with positive TRAb. Extracted PBMC RNA gave rise to the TCR library. V gave up 7 bases and J gave up 0 bases, with 12 bases separating them. This CDR3 is 15 amino acids long. Per germline, CDR1 ENHRY and CDR2 SYGVKD. This sample is drawn from a study of regulatory T cells in long-lasting Graves disease. Researchers made TCR beta libraries by using iRepertoire HTBI primers and running Arm-PCR on CDR3 regions. Each CDR3 protein is one row after TCRdb ran MiXCR on the multiplex PCR reads. The table has a few hundred thousand distinct CDR3 sequences, 20% to 30% seen once; the top ten hold around 26%.

The sample in question was peripheral blood mononuclear cells (PBMCs), obtained when the disease was refractory, from a patient treated with antithyroid drugs. This chain connects TRBV10-3 to TRBJ2-2; maybe TRBD1 (6 bases). The origin of this receptor is a female donor with Graves disease. CDR3 protein: CAINTGFPNTGELFF. The CDR3 DNA reads TGTGCCATCAACACAGGGTTCCCGAACACCGGGGAGCTGTTTTTT.